One and the same sample provided the 27 T cell receptor beta chains below, sequenced in a study of blood T cell repertoires in COVID-19. Method: immunoSEQ multiplex PCR; TCRdb's copy keeps in-frame clones and lacks some. The repertoire has about 280,000 clones, about four fifths of them found once; the top ten carry about 5%. The sample comprised PBMCs or T cells enriched from blood (not recorded which). Receptors originate from a middle-aged man who had been exposed to COVID-19.

The gene calls are TRBV7-9 and TRBJ2-1; tentative D call: TRBD2 (6 bases). This CDR3 contains 17 residues. V was trimmed by 1 base and J by 8 bases, leaving 21 bases between them. Germline loops: CDR1 SEHNR, CDR2 FQNEAQ (reference sequence). CDR3 protein: CASSLGVTSRYSHEQFF. The CDR3 DNA reads TGTGCCAGCAGCTTAGGGGTGACTAGTAGGTATTCCCATGAGCAGTTCTTC.

This clone was detected a few times. This chain joins TRBV7-9 and TRBJ2-3, with D possibly TRBD1 on 5 matching bases. The CDR3 contains 13 residues. V was trimmed by 5 bases and J by 2 bases, leaving 8 bases between them. Germline lookup yields CDR1 SEHNR and CDR2 FQNEAQ (reference sequence). The CDR3 here is CASSTDNTDTQYF. CDR3 coding DNA: TGTGCCAGCAGCACGGACAACACAGATACGCAGTATTTT.

The chain joins TRBV30 to TRBJ1-6, with D perhaps TRBD1 (6 bases). Germline CDR1 reads GTSNPN; CDR2 reads SVGIG (reference sequence). This CDR3 has 15 amino acids. Trimming removed 4 bases at V and 5 bases at J, with 15 bases between. CDR3 in amino acids: CAWNPRGFNNSPLHF. For the CDR3, the DNA is TGTGCCTGGAACCCCAGGGGCTTCAATAATTCACCCCTCCACTTT.

This clone is a singleton in its sample. The chain has TRBV4-2 and TRBJ1-5; TRBD1 matches 9 bases. Germline assignment: CDR1 LGHNA and CDR2 YNFKEQ. The V segment lost 5 bases and the J segment 6 bases; nucleotides outside the gene matches: 5. The CDR3 is 14 amino acids. CDR3 region: CASSSGTGSQPQHF. Written as DNA, the CDR3 is TGTGCCAGCAGCTCCGGGACAGGGTCTCAGCCCCAGCATTTT.

The J gene is TRBJ1-2, the V gene TRBV7-3, with D tentatively TRBD1 (5 bases). The CDR3 is made up of 14 amino acids. Germline-derived CDR1 and CDR2 are SGHTA and FQGTGA. Trimming shortened V by 5 bases and J by 2 bases, and 12 bases separated the two germline ends. CDR3 coding DNA: TGTGCCAGCAGCCCAGGACAAGCGAACTATGGCTACACCTTC. Its translation is CASSPGQANYGYTF.

This sequence joins TRBV7-9 and TRBJ2-1, with 12 bases that match TRBD2. The CDR3 spans 14 residues. Germline V gives CDR1 SEHNR, CDR2 FQNEAQ (reference sequence). The junction had 3 bases not matched to a gene; V was cut back by 3 bases and J by 9 bases. The CDR3 DNA sequence: TGTGCCAGCAGCTTGACTAGCGGGAGTGGTGAGCAGTTCTTC. Protein product: CASSLTSGSGEQFF. The whole variable domain, filled in from reference TRBV7-9 and TRBJ2-1, reads DTGVSQNPRHKITKRGQNVTFRCDPISEHNRLYWYRQTLGQGPEFLTYFQNEAQLEKSRLLSDRFSAERPKGSFSTLEIQRTEQGDSAMYLCASSLTSGSGEQFFGPGTRLTVL.

The gene calls are TRBV18 and TRBJ2-4, with D possibly matching TRBD1 (5 bases). The V end lost 2 bases, the J end lost 3 bases, and 11 bases lay between the germline ends. The CDR3 spans 15 residues. Looked up from germline, CDR1 is KGHSH and CDR2 is LQKENI. In DNA, the CDR3 is TGTGCCAGCTCACCATCGGCAGGGCTCAAAAACATTCAGTACTTC. Protein product: CASSPSAGLKNIQYF.

The chain employs TRBV5-4 and TRBJ2-7; the match to TRBD2 covers 10 bases. Germline trimming cut 4 bases from V and 2 bases from J; bases unmatched to any gene: 3. Germline lookup yields CDR1 SGHNT and CDR2 YYREEE (reference sequence). The CDR3 spans 14 residues. The DNA of the CDR3 is TGTGCCAGCAGCCGGACTAGCGGCACCTACGAGCAGTACTTC. Protein sequence: CASSRTSGTYEQYF.

The rearrangement uses TRBV27 and TRBJ2-7; perhaps TRBD2 as D (6 bases). The CDR3 sequence is 12 residues long. Germline V gene sequence: CDR1 MNHEY, CDR2 SMNVEV (reference sequence). V lost 6 bases and J lost 6, with 12 bases in between. CDR3 DNA sequence: TGTGCCAGCAGCCCCAGACTAGGCGAGCAGTACTTC. This gives the protein CASSPRLGEQYF.

The sample holds one count of this clone. The chain links TRBV7-8 to TRBJ1-1; no firm D call. The germline CDR1 and CDR2 sequences are SGHVS and FQNEAQ. The V gene lost 5 bases and the J gene lost 8 bases, with 15 bases spanning the gap. The CDR3 extends over 13 amino acids. The CDR3 region is CASSNQAYSEAFF. As DNA, the CDR3 is TGTGCCAGCAGCAACCAAGCTTACAGCGAAGCTTTCTTT.

This clone was seen a handful of times. CDR3: CASSLTGPETQYF. The CDR3, as DNA: TGTGCCAGCAGCTTAACAGGGCCAGAGACCCAGTACTTC. The chain uses TRBV7-9 and TRBJ2-5; TRBD1 is a possible D gene (6 bases). The CDR3 contains 13 residues. V was clipped by 2 bases and J by 4 bases, with 8 bases between them. Germline assignment: CDR1 SEHNR and CDR2 FQNEAQ (reference sequence).

This clone has only one observation. The chain carries TRBV11-3 and TRBJ2-3; possibly TRBD2 for D (5 bases). Germline loops: CDR1 SGHNT, CDR2 YENEEA. The germline V and J ends were trimmed by 5 bases and 6 bases, with 9 bases remaining between them. This CDR3 is built from 12 residues. The chain's CDR3 is CASSTTGDTQYF. The CDR3 coding sequence is TGTGCCAGCAGCACCACGGGGGATACGCAGTATTTT.

The chain employs TRBV7-8 and TRBJ2-7; D possibly corresponds to TRBD2 (6 bases). The CDR3 consists of 13 residues. The germline V gene has CDR1 SGHVS and CDR2 FQNEAQ. V lost 8 bases and J lost 2, with 13 bases in between. CDR3 protein: CASHGRGAYEQYF. The CDR3 coding sequence is TGTGCCAGCCATGGGCGGGGTGCCTACGAGCAGTACTTC.

V gene TRBV15 combines with J gene TRBJ1-2, with D possibly matching TRBD1 (5 bases). Germline V gene data show CDR1 as LNHNV and CDR2 as YYDKDF (reference sequence). The V gene lost 3 bases and the J gene lost 7 bases, with 18 bases spanning the gap. The CDR3 sequence is 15 residues long. The CDR3 sequence is CATSSSREGKGGYTF. Here the CDR3 DNA reads TGTGCCACCAGCAGCTCCAGGGAGGGGAAGGGTGGCTACACCTTC.

The rearrangement uses TRBV27 and TRBJ1-5; 7 bases fit TRBD1. Germline V CDR1 and CDR2: MNHEY, SMNVEV (reference sequence). The V gene end was trimmed by 6 bases and the J gene end by 3 bases; junction bases not matched to a gene: 8. CDR3 length equals 15 residues. The CDR3 nucleotides read TGTGCCAGCAGGGCGACAGGGAGATTCAATCAGCCCCAGCATTTT. Translating it yields CASRATGRFNQPQHF.

The chain is built from TRBV30 and TRBJ2-1; 7 bases are shared with TRBD1. This CDR3 region has 16 residues. Looked up from germline, CDR1 is GTSNPN and CDR2 is SVGIG (reference sequence). Germline trimming cut 0 bases from V and 5 bases from J; bases unmatched to any gene: 10. The CDR3 coding sequence is TGTGCCTGGAGTGTGATGACAGGGTCGGGCCACAATGAGCAGTTCTTC. This gives the protein CAWSVMTGSGHNEQFF.

The genes are TRBV19 and TRBJ2-2; 9 nucleotides align to TRBD1. CDR1 is LNHDA, CDR2 SQIVND, per germline (reference sequence). The CDR3 length is 18 residues. J gave up 3 bases and V 8 bases, and 16 bases lay outside the gene matches. The DNA of the CDR3 is TGTGCCAGTGGCAACGAGGGGACAGGGTCTCTCTACACCGGGGAGCTGTTTTTT. Its translation is CASGNEGTGSLYTGELFF.

The chain couples TRBV10-3 to TRBJ2-7; 7 bases are shared with TRBD1. Trimming cost V 4 bases and J 5 bases; bases outside gene matches: 8. CDR1 and CDR2 from the germline V gene are ENHRY and SYGVKD. The CDR3 consists of 14 residues. CDR3 coding DNA: TGTGCCATCAGTGGGGACAGAACTGTGAACGAGCAGTACTTC. This sequence encodes CAISGDRTVNEQYF.

The table lists this clone with a few counts. This chain connects TRBV19 to TRBJ1-2; possible D gene TRBD1, 6 bases. The CDR3 covers 13 residues. The V end was cut by 5 bases, the J end by 5 bases, with 12 bases between. The germline V gene has CDR1 LNHDA and CDR2 SQIVND (reference sequence). This chain's CDR3 is CASSSRDTYGYTF. In DNA form, the CDR3 reads TGTGCCAGTAGTTCCCGGGACACTTATGGCTACACCTTC.

A few counts support this clone. The J gene is TRBJ2-1, the V gene TRBV9; TRBD2 aligns across 10 bases. The junction had 9 bases not matched to a gene; V was cut back by 0 bases and J by 9 bases. There are 16 residues in the CDR3. CDR1 is SGDLS and CDR2 is YYNGEE in the germline V gene. As DNA, the CDR3 is TGTGCCAGCAGCGTAGGAGGGTTAGCGGGAGGCGCTGAGCAGTTCTTC. Translated, it gives CASSVGGLAGGAEQFF.

The V and J genes are TRBV19 and TRBJ2-3; TRBD1 matches 9 bases. The V and J ends lost 1 base and 1 base, in that order; junction bases with no gene match: 0. The germline CDR1 and CDR2 sequences are LNHDA and SQIVND (reference sequence). This CDR3 spans 15 amino acids. The CDR3 is CASSIGTGGTDTQYF. The DNA of the CDR3 is TGTGCCAGTAGTATAGGGACAGGGGGCACAGATACGCAGTATTTT.

This clone was observed once. The CDR3 is CASSSHRRRSYNEQFF. CDR3 nucleotide sequence: TGTGCCAGCAGCTCGCACAGGCGACGTTCCTACAATGAGCAGTTCTTC. The genes are TRBV7-9 and TRBJ2-1, with D perhaps TRBD1 (5 bases). This CDR3 is 16 amino acids long. V shed 4 bases and J shed 1 base, with 14 bases lying between them. Looked up from germline, CDR1 is SEHNR and CDR2 is FQNEAQ (reference sequence).

This clone turned up a few times. The V and J genes are TRBV5-1 and TRBJ2-5; D not resolved. The length of the CDR3 is 14 residues. The V gene lost 0 bases and the J gene lost 1 base, with 7 bases spanning the gap. CDR1 SGHRS and CDR2 YFSETQ come from the germline V gene. The CDR3 DNA is TGCGCCAGCAGCTTGGCGCAGGCCCAAGAGACCCAGTACTTC. Protein: CASSLAQAQETQYF.

The V and J genes are TRBV28 and TRBJ2-7, with 7 positions matching TRBD1. The V gene's germline CDR1 is MDHEN and CDR2 SYDVKM. The CDR3 sequence is 14 residues long. Losses at the gene ends were 7 bases for V and 3 bases for J; bases not matched to a gene: 9. In DNA form, the CDR3 reads TGTGCCAGCAACCTTCCGGGACAGAACTACGAGCAGTACTTC. Translating gives CASNLPGQNYEQYF.

The chain carries TRBV19 and TRBJ1-6; D is perhaps TRBD1 (6 bases). The CDR3 extends over 15 amino acids. V was cut by 5 bases and J by 10 bases, with 18 bases left in between. In germline, CDR1 is LNHDA, CDR2 SQIVND (reference sequence). The CDR3 sequence is CASSSQQGEGSPLHF. DNA for the CDR3: TGTGCCAGTAGTTCCCAACAGGGTGAGGGCTCACCCCTCCACTTT.

This clone has a single count. This chain uses TRBV11-2 with TRBJ1-1; D not certain. V was trimmed by 7 bases and J by 5 bases, leaving 17 bases between them. Looked up from germline, CDR1 is SGHAT and CDR2 is FQNNGV. The CDR3 consists of 14 residues. The CDR3 coding sequence is TGTGCCAGCACCCTCGGAGGGCTCGAGACTGAAGCTTTCTTT. It specifies CASTLGGLETEAFF.

CDR3 nucleotide sequence: TGTGCCAGTAGTATTTCGGGTCTCGGGGAGCTGTTTTTT. Its translation: CASSISGLGELFF. The chain uses TRBV19 and TRBJ2-2; D remains ambiguous. The CDR3 spans 13 residues. CDR1 LNHDA and CDR2 SQIVND come from the germline V gene (reference sequence). Trimming removed 3 bases from V and 7 bases from J, with 9 bases in between. Drawing the rest from reference TRBV19 and TRBJ2-2, the complete variable domain is DGGITQSPKYLFRKEGQNVTLSCEQNLNHDAMYWYRQDPGQGLRLIYYSQIVNDFQKGDIAEGYSVSREKKESFPLTVTSAQKNPTAFYLCASSISGLGELFFGEGSRLTVL.